Listed below are T cell receptor beta chains from one sample, sequenced in a study of Ad26.COV2.S vaccination and SARS-CoV-2 variants. Produced via immunoSEQ multiplex PCR; TCRdb's table is partial and in-frame only. The data contain around 300,000 clones, approximately 86% of them seen just once; the ten biggest clones take up approximately 12%. The sample in question was peripheral blood, obtained in a trial of Ad26.COV2.S vaccine versus placebo. All receptors derive from a person aged 18 to 65 who received the Ad26.COV2.S COVID-19 vaccine or a placebo. Each CDR3 is given with its conserved first and last residue. A D gene is named only where the DNA matches it firmly. Some rows mark clone size as missing; the rest say once, few, many or name a class of expanded clone.

V gene,clone size,D gene,J gene,CDR3 DNA,CDR3 protein
TRBV6-5,.,.,TRBJ1-2,TGTGCCAGCACGGACGGAAACTACTATGGCTACACCTTC,CASTDGNYYGYTF
TRBV12-5,.,TRBD1,TRBJ2-7,TGTGCTAGTGCTCTGGACAGGGGGTCCTACGAGCAGTACTTC,CASALDRGSYEQYF
TRBV5-1,.,TRBD1,TRBJ1-2,TGCGCCAGCCTCGTAGGAGGGGGCTCAAACTATGGCTACACCTTC,CASLVGGGSNYGYTF
TRBV19,.,TRBD2,TRBJ2-7,TGTGCCAGTAGTACTGGACTAGGCATCCACGAGCAGTACTTC,CASSTGLGIHEQYF
TRBV5-1,hyperexpanded,TRBD2,TRBJ2-2,TGCGCCAGCAGCTTGTCTCAGGGGATGAGCGGGAGTACTGGGGAGCTGTTTTTT,CASSLSQGMSGSTGELFF
TRBV11-1,.,.,TRBJ2-1,TGTGCCAGCAGCTTAAGGGCGGACAATGAGCAGTTCTTC,CASSLRADNEQFF
TRBV5-5,.,.,TRBJ1-3,TGTGCCAGCAGCTTGTTAGGCGGGTACTCTGGAAACACCATATATTTT,CASSLLGGYSGNTIYF
TRBV12-3/TRBV12-4,.,.,TRBJ2-7,TGTGCCAGCAGTGCATGGGCTGGGCACGAGCAGTACTTC,CASSAWAGHEQYF
TRBV3-1/TRBV3-2,.,.,TRBJ2-3,TGTGCCAGCAGCCAAGATCTCAGGCAGGGGTTAACAGATACGCAGTATTTT,CASSQDLRQGLTDTQYF
TRBV6-2/TRBV6-3,.,TRBD1,TRBJ1-2,TGTGCCAGCAGCTCCACCCCGGGACAGGGACGCTATGGCTACACCTTC,CASSSTPGQGRYGYTF